This T cell receptor (beta chain) was obtained from a study of T cells in localized non-small cell lung cancer. Generated by immunoSEQ multiplex PCR, the TCRdb table keeps only in-frame clones and is missing some. The sample has tens of thousands of clones; roughly 90% are singletons. Whole-study findings and limits: Of the top 100 tumor clones, median roughly 55 were in adjacent lung, some 30 among its top 100. As only one tumor region underwent sequencing, heterogeneity remains possible.

The length of the CDR3 is 14 residues. The V and J ends lost 6 bases and 7 bases respectively, with 16 bases between them. Germline V CDR1 and CDR2: MNHEY, SMNVEV (reference sequence). A few counts support this clone. Its antigen is not known. This TCR came from a female donor over 55 with stage I squamous cell lung carcinoma. The chain joins TRBV27 to TRBJ2-1; D call uncertain. Sample: peripheral blood, taken before any cancer treatment. This CDR3 is CASRRIQRTNEQFF. CDR3 DNA sequence: TGTGCCAGCAGGAGGATCCAGCGAACAAATGAGCAGTTCTTC.